What follows are 21 T cell receptor beta chains derived from one specimen sequenced in a study of T cell repertoires in cytomegalovirus infection (dated by TCRdb to about 2019). The listed sequencing device is Illumina HiSeq 1500. TCRdb handled the public reads itself, with Q25 trimming in fastp and clone calling in MiXCR, and kept productive beta chains. Under each unique CDR3 protein, matching rows form one entry showing the most common genes and DNA. The sample table holds 310,000 or so distinct CDR3 sequences, of which roughly a tenth were seen once. Around 2.5% of the sample is taken by the ten largest. The sequencing sample was made of PBMCs. The receptors originated from a human donor in good health (CMV status not recorded). Some clones in this sample may be carry-over from other donors' samples.

As to this clonotype: A much larger clone differs by one base, so this may be a read error. Because the CDR3 is missing its conserved closing phenylalanine or tryptophan, this is likely a read error. The V and J genes are TRBV7-2 and TRBJ2-5; D is possibly TRBD1 or TRBD2 (5 bases each). V lost 5 bases to trimming and J lost 5 bases, with 18 bases between them. CDR1 and CDR2 (germline): SGHTA, FQGNSA. The CDR3 extends over 15 amino acids. For the CDR3, the DNA is TGTGCCAGCAGCCAGGGTCCCACAGCGGCCGAGACCCAGTACTTG. Protein sequence: CASSQGPTAAETQYL.

The chain recombines TRBV29-1 with TRBJ1-2; 9 bases fit TRBD1. This CDR3 has 15 amino acids. The germline V gene encodes CDR1 SQVTM and CDR2 ANQGSEA. The trim removed 6 bases at V and 0 bases at J, leaving 8 bases unmatched. The CDR3, as DNA: TGCAGCGTCAACAGGGGGCCTGAAACTAACTATGGCTACACCTTC. Protein product: CSVNRGPETNYGYTF.

This clonotype came up many times. The J gene is TRBJ2-3, the V gene TRBV7-2, with D uncertain. Germline CDR1 and CDR2: SGHTA and FQGNSA. CDR3 length: 13 residues. V was pared by 3 bases and J by 1 base, with 5 bases between. CDR3 sequence (DNA): TGTGCCAGCAGCTTTACTCGCACAGATACGCAGTATTTT. Translating it yields CASSFTRTDTQYF.

The chain combines TRBV15 with TRBJ2-5; D unclear. This CDR3 has 15 residues. Trimming pared 0 bases from V and 2 bases from J, leaving 10 bases between. Germline loops: CDR1 LNHNV, CDR2 YYDKDF (reference sequence). The CDR3, as DNA: TGTGCCACCAGCAGAGATAAGGCCTGGCAAGAGACCCAGTACTTC. Translation: CATSRDKAWQETQYF.

This clonotype was detected ten times or more. CDR3 protein: CSVERLAGSTDTQYF. The CDR3 DNA reads TGCAGCGTTGAGCGTCTAGCGGGGAGCACAGATACGCAGTATTTT. V usage is TRBV29-1 and J usage is TRBJ2-3, with 9 bases fitting TRBD2. V was clipped by 3 bases and J by 0 bases; unmatched bases: 4. The V gene's germline CDR1 is SQVTM and CDR2 ANQGSEA. CDR3 length: 15 amino acids.

This clonotype occurred a few times. The chain couples TRBV2 to TRBJ1-1; D remains unclear. CDR1 and CDR2 from the germline V gene are SNHLY and FYNNEI. CDR3 length: 13 residues. The CDR3 loop reads CAIQIQVFTEAFF. CDR3 coding DNA: TGTGCTATCCAAATCCAGGTCTTCACTGAAGCTTTCTTT.

This clonotype has a count of ten or more. This chain connects TRBV23-1 to TRBJ2-1; D unclear. TRBV23-1 is an ORF, with its function uncertain. The CDR3 is made up of 14 amino acids. Trimming took 9 bases from V and 3 from J, leaving 15 bases between them. The CDR3 nucleotides read TGCGCCAGATCCCAAGTACAAGTCTACAATGAGCAGTTCTTC. This sequence encodes CARSQVQVYNEQFF.

This clonotype was counted at least ten times. The gene calls are TRBV6-5 and TRBJ2-1, with 7 bases matching TRBD1. V trimming: 2 bases; J trimming: 4 bases; junction bases outside the gene matches: 2. CDR1 is MNHEY and CDR2 is SVGAGI in the germline V gene. The CDR3 spans 14 residues. CDR3 sequence reads: CASSYRDSYNEQFF. The CDR3 bases are TGTGCCAGCAGTTACCGGGACAGTTACAATGAGCAGTTCTTC.

A remark on this clonotype: This may come from a read error, since a much larger clone is one base off. V usage is TRBV6-4 and J usage is TRBJ2-1; 13 nucleotides line up with TRBD2. The end of the DNA fits TRBJ2-7 better, so the J call may be wrong. Germline V gives CDR1 MRHNA, CDR2 SNTAGT. The CDR3 totals 19 residues. The CDR3 DNA reads TGTGCCAGCAGTCCGCCGGGACTAGCGGGACCCTCCCACTGGAATGAGCAGTACTTC. Amino acid sequence: CASSPPGLAGPSHWNEQYF.

This clonotype was counted ten times or more. The V call is TRBV7-2, the J call TRBJ2-2; a weak D match, TRBD2 (6 bases). Germline V CDR1 and CDR2: SGHTA, FQGNSA. CDR3 length equals 15 residues. Between the trimmed V and J ends, which lost 1 base and 7 bases, there was a span of 13 bases. Here the CDR3 reads CASSLEEGYDGELFF. The CDR3 bases are TGTGCCAGCAGCTTAGAGGAGGGGTATGACGGGGAGCTGTTTTTT.

The V call is TRBV20-1, the J call TRBJ1-2; possible D gene TRBD1, 5 bases. CDR1 is DFQATT and CDR2 is SNEGSKA in the germline V gene (reference sequence). The CDR3 spans 13 residues. V was clipped by 1 base and J by 8 bases, with 14 bases between them. CDR3 coding DNA: TGCAGTGCTAGAGCAGGGAATCACTGGGGCTACACCTTC. Its protein product is CSARAGNHWGYTF.

The chain links TRBV5-1 to TRBJ2-1, with 9 bases lining up with TRBD2. V lost 0 bases, J lost 7 bases, and 8 bases stayed unmatched. CDR1 is SGHRS and CDR2 is YFSETQ in the germline V gene. CDR3 length: 16 residues. The CDR3 DNA reads TGCGCCAGCAGCTTGGAAGGTAGCGGGGGAAGAAATGAGCAGTTCTTC. It translates to CASSLEGSGGRNEQFF.

This clonotype was seen ten or more times. This rearrangement joins TRBV28 to TRBJ1-3; D perhaps matches TRBD1 (5 bases). Germline assignment: CDR1 MDHEN and CDR2 SYDVKM. The CDR3 is made up of 15 amino acids. V dropped 2 bases and J dropped 0 bases, with 8 bases sitting between them. CDR3 amino acids: CASSLNRLSGNTIYF. The CDR3 DNA reads TGTGCCAGCAGTTTAAACAGGCTCTCTGGAAACACCATATATTTT.

This clonotype was counted many times. The chain has TRBV20-1 and TRBJ2-4; either TRBD1 or TRBD2 may supply D (6 bases each). The CDR3 is made up of 15 amino acids. Deletions cut 0 bases from V and 2 bases from J, with 11 bases between. Germline values: CDR1 DFQATT, CDR2 SNEGSKA (reference sequence). The chain's CDR3 is CSARDQGRTKNIQYF. CDR3 bases: TGCAGTGCTAGAGATCAGGGGAGGACCAAAAACATTCAGTACTTC.

This clonotype was observed a handful of times. CDR3 protein: CASIAGGPYNEQFF. The DNA for the CDR3 is TGCGCCAGCATAGCAGGGGGCCCCTACAATGAGCAGTTCTTC. The chain is built from TRBV5-1 and TRBJ2-1, with 8 positions matching TRBD1. The trim removed 6 bases at V and 2 bases at J, leaving 4 bases unmatched. Germline assignment: CDR1 SGHRS and CDR2 YFSETQ. This CDR3 contains 14 residues.

The sample holds many counts of this clonotype. The V gene is TRBV7-2, the J gene TRBJ2-5, with 9 bases fitting TRBD1. The CDR3 sequence is 15 residues long. V trimming: 5 bases; J trimming: 7 bases; junction bases outside the gene matches: 11. Germline V lookup: CDR1 SGHTA, CDR2 FQGNSA. CDR3 region: CASSPLLGGQGTQYF. The CDR3 bases are TGTGCCAGCAGCCCCCTATTAGGGGGACAGGGGACCCAGTACTTC.

The chain employs TRBV20-1 and TRBJ1-5; a possible D gene is TRBD1 (5 bases). Germline V gives CDR1 DFQATT, CDR2 SNEGSKA (reference sequence). V dropped 3 bases and J dropped 4 bases, with 10 bases sitting between them. This CDR3 is built from 13 residues. CDR3 residues: CSASMTANQPQHF. Here the CDR3 DNA reads TGCAGTGCTAGTATGACAGCAAATCAGCCCCAGCATTTT.

This clonotype was seen repeatedly, ten times or more. V and J are TRBV7-2 and TRBJ2-5; D uncertain. The CDR3 totals 14 residues. Trimming cost V 5 bases and J 5 bases, with 15 bases left between them. CDR1 SGHTA and CDR2 FQGNSA come from the germline V gene. CDR3 coding DNA: TGTGCCAGCAGCCCTTGGACGTTGAGGGAGACCCAGTACTTC. It translates to CASSPWTLRETQYF.

This clonotype was detected ten times or more. This sequence joins TRBV7-2 and TRBJ1-2, with 7 bases that match TRBD1. V shed 7 bases and J 4 bases; nucleotides not matched to a gene: 9. Germline V gives CDR1 SGHTA, CDR2 FQGNSA. CDR3 length: 14 amino acids. Written as DNA, the CDR3 is TGTGCCAGCACCCGAGGGGGCAAAGGCTATGGCTACACCTTC. Its translation: CASTRGGKGYGYTF.

This clonotype was counted at least ten times. This chain connects TRBV10-3 to TRBJ1-5; TRBD1 matches at 7 bases. Looked up from germline, CDR1 is ENHRY and CDR2 is SYGVKD. The CDR3 consists of 14 residues. V was pared by 8 bases and J by 0 bases, with 4 bases of the junction left unmatched. CDR3 nucleotide sequence: TGTGCCATCCGGACAGGCGATAGCAATCAGCCCCAGCATTTT. It encodes CAIRTGDSNQPQHF.

The chain has TRBV29-1 and TRBJ2-1, with D hard to call. Trimming left V 7 bases short and J 5 bases short, with 6 bases between. The germline V gene encodes CDR1 SQVTM and CDR2 ANQGSEA. The CDR3 consists of 10 residues. The CDR3 region is CSALNNEQFF. CDR3 DNA sequence: TGCAGCGCTTTAAACAATGAGCAGTTCTTC.